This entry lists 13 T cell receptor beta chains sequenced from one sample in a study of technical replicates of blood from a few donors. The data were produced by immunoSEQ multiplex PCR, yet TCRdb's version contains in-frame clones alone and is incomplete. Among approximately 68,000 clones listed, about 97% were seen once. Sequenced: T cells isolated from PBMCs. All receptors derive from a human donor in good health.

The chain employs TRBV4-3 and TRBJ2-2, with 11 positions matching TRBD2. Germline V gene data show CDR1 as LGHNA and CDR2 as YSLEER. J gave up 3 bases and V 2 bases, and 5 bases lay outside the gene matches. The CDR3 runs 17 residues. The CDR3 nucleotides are TGCGCCAGCAGCCAACTTAGCGGGAGGGCCGACACCGGGGAGCTGTTTTTT. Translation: CASSQLSGRADTGELFF.

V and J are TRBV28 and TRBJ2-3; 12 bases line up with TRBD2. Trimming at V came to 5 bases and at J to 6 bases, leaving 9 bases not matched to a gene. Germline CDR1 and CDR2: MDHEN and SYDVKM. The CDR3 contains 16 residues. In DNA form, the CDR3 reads TGTGCCAGCAGTGTACTAGCGGGAGGAGGGAGGGATACGCAGTATTTT. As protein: CASSVLAGGGRDTQYF. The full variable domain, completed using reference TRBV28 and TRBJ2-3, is DVKVTQSSRYLVKRTGEKVFLECVQDMDHENMFWYRQDPGLGLRLIYFSYDVKMKEKGDIPEGYSVSREKKERFSLILESASTNQTSMYLCASSVLAGGGRDTQYFGPGTRLTVL.

The CDR3, as DNA: TGTGCCAGCAGGGAGCGGGAGTCTGCCTACGAGCAGTACTTC. Translating it yields CASRERESAYEQYF. The chain links TRBV7-2 to TRBJ2-7; 8 bases fit TRBD2. Germline CDR1 is SGHTA and CDR2 is FQGNSA. Germline trimming cut 6 bases from V and 2 bases from J; bases unmatched to any gene: 6. The CDR3 runs to 14 residues.

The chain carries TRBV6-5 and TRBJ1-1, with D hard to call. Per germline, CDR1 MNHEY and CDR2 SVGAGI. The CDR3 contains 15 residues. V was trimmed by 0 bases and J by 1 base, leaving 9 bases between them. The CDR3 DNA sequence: TGTGCCAGCAGTTACTCCGGGTGGTCGAACACTGAAGCTTTCTTT. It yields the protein CASSYSGWSNTEAFF.

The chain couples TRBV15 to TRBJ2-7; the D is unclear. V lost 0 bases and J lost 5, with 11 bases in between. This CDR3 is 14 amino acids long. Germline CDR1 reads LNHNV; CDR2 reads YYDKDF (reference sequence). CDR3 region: CATSRDRPGDEQYF. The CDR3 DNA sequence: TGTGCCACCAGCAGAGACAGGCCTGGTGACGAGCAGTACTTC.

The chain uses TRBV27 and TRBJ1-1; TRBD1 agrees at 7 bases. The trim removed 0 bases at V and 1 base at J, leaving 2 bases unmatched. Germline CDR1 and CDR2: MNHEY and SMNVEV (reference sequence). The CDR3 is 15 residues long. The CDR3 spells CASSLSGTANTEAFF. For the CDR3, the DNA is TGTGCCAGCAGTTTATCGGGGACAGCGAACACTGAAGCTTTCTTT.

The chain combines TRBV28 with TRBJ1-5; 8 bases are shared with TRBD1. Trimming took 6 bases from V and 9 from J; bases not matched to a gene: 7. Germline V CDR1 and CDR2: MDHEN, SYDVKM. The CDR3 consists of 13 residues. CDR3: CASSTDRGRPQHF. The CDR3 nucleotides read TGTGCCAGCAGCACTGACAGGGGCCGGCCCCAGCATTTT.

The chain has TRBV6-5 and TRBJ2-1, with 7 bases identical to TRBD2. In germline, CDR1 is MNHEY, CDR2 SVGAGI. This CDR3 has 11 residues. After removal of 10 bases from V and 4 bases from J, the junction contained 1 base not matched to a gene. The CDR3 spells CATSGYNEQFF. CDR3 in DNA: TGTGCCACTAGCGGTTACAATGAGCAGTTCTTC.

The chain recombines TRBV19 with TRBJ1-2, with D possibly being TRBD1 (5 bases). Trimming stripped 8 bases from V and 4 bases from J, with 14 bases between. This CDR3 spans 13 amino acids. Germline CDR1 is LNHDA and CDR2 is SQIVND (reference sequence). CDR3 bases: TGTGCCAGTTCACCGGAGGGGCTCTATGGCTACACCTTC. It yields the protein CASSPEGLYGYTF.

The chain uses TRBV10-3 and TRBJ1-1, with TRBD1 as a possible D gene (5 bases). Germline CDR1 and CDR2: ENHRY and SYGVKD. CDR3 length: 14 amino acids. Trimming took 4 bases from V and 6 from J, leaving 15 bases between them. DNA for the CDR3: TGTGCCATCAGTGTGCAGGGCGGAGGGGCTGAAGCTTTCTTT. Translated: CAISVQGGGAEAFF.

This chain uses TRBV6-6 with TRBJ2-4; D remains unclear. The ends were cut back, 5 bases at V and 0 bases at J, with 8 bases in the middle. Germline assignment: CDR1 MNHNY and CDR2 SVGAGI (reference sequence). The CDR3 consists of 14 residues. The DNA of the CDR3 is TGTGCCAGCAGTCCATTTAGAGCCAAAAACATTCAGTACTTC. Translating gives CASSPFRAKNIQYF.

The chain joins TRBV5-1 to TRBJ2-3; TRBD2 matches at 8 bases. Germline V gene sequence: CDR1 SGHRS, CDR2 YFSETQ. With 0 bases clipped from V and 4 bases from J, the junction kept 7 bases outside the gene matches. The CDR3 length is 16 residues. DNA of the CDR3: TGCGCCAGCAGCTTGGAGGGCAGCGGGAGACCAGATACGCAGTATTTT. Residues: CASSLEGSGRPDTQYF.

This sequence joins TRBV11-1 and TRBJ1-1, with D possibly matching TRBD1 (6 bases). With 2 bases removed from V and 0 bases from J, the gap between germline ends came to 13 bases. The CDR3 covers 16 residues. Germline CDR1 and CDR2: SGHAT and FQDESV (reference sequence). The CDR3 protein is CASSLIRGRMNTEAFF. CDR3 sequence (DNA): TGTGCCAGCAGCTTAATCAGGGGACGGATGAACACTGAAGCTTTCTTT. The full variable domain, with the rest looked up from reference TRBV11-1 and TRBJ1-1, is EAEVAQSPRYKITEKSQAVAFWCDPISGHATLYWYRQILGQGPELLVQFQDESVVDDSQLPKDRFSAERLKGVDSTLKIQPAELGDSAMYLCASSLIRGRMNTEAFFGQGTRLTVV.